Listed below are T cell receptor beta chains from one sample, sequenced in a study of shared clonotypes between healthy human individuals. The method was immunoSEQ multiplex PCR; TCRdb's version includes in-frame clones alone and lacks a portion of them. The repertoire consists of hundreds of thousands of clones, with about two thirds occurring once and the leading ten covering less than 2%. The sequencing sample was made of memory CD4+ T cells sorted from blood. The source is a woman aged 25 to 39 in good health. CDR3s include the opening cysteine and the closing phenylalanine or tryptophan. The order of the fields is V gene, J gene, clone size, CDR3 length, CDR3 protein. Clone size is shown for a subset of rows, as once, few, many or a class of expanded clone.

>TRBV27|TRBJ2-7|NA|13
CATGTETPYEQYF
>TRBV7-9|TRBJ1-5|NA|14
CASSLNGEGAPQHF
>TRBV7-9|TRBJ2-1|NA|14
CASSLPLDLTEQFF
>TRBV6-5|TRBJ1-2|NA|15
CASSYTGFSLHGYTF
>TRBV6-5|TRBJ2-7|NA|13
CASSSGRNYEQYF
>TRBV6-1|TRBJ2-7|NA|10
CASTGLKQYF
>TRBV21-1|TRBJ2-7|NA|14
CASSKTGGRYEQYF
>TRBV10-3|TRBJ1-5|NA|15
CAISESPGSNQPQHF
>TRBV6-5|TRBJ1-4|NA|13
CASRQRDREKLFF
>TRBV29-1|TRBJ1-3|few|13
CSVTGGSGNTIYF
>TRBV19|TRBJ1-2|NA|15
CASSIFRSDVYGYTF
>TRBV6-6|TRBJ2-7|NA|14
CASSSGTGKVEQYF
>TRBV5-4|TRBJ1-3|NA|15
CASSQKRDSGNTIYF
>TRBV7-8|TRBJ2-1|NA|16
CASSAGTSGSYNEQFF
>TRBV25-1|TRBJ2-7|NA|13
CASSDRGYYEQYF
>TRBV5-1|TRBJ2-7|NA|17
CASSLGPSSGGAYEQYF
>TRBV7-3|TRBJ2-1|NA|17
CASSLVGGSFSNNEQFF
>TRBV2|TRBJ1-4|once|13
CASSDAPDSELFF
>TRBV7-9|TRBJ1-1|few|14
CASSLELGHTEAFF
>TRBV27|TRBJ2-2|NA|14
CASRGQEGTGELFF
>TRBV4-1|TRBJ1-5|NA|18
CASSAPLTGTRADQPQHF
>TRBV11-3|TRBJ2-1|NA|17
CASSLGLAGGPGNEQFF
>TRBV4-2|TRBJ2-1|NA|17
CASSLESYSGRVNEQFF
>TRBV10-1|TRBJ2-2|NA|19
CASSVGTSGRDTNTGELFF
>TRBV12-2|TRBJ2-2|NA|20
CASRFSLQEVGPLNTGELFF
>TRBV6-5|TRBJ1-1|NA|16
CASSYQVGQGNTEAFF
>TRBV28|TRBJ2-3|NA|15
CASRETAGVADTQYF
>TRBV19|TRBJ2-3|NA|18
CASTRRGGLALSTDTQYF
>TRBV25-1|TRBJ2-7|NA|14
CASSDNLASYEQYF
>TRBV11-3|TRBJ2-3|NA|14
CASSRDFKEGTQYF
>TRBV7-9|TRBJ2-7|once|14
CASSFDRDRAEQYF
>TRBV19|TRBJ2-2|NA|15
CASSWTRILAGELFF
>TRBV28|TRBJ2-1|NA|13
CASSSGQGAREFF
>TRBV7-9|TRBJ2-7|NA|13
CASSLLTSYEQYF
>TRBV28|TRBJ1-1|once|14
CASSLGQQNTEAFF
>TRBV5-1|TRBJ2-3|NA|16
CASSLVIAGGPDTQYF
>TRBV28|TRBJ1-2|NA|14
CASSFRAGLGGYTF
>TRBV7-9|TRBJ2-1|NA|15
CASSLGSGSIREQFF
>TRBV21-1|TRBJ2-5|NA|11
CASSKRQGQYF
>TRBV19|TRBJ1-5|few|13
CASSIQVTQPQHF
>TRBV5-4|TRBJ1-2|NA|13
CASSLSGQFGYTF
>TRBV11-3|TRBJ2-2|NA|13
CASTMGGTGELFF
>TRBV5-1|TRBJ2-3|NA|13
CASSPLGADTQYF
>TRBV5-1|TRBJ2-7|NA|14
CASSPGTEFGEQYF
>TRBV5-1|TRBJ2-5|NA|14
CASSLAAMGETQYF
>TRBV5-1|TRBJ1-1|few|15
CASSDRGHSATEAFF
>TRBV10-3|TRBJ2-4|NA|12
CAAKDAKNIQYF
>TRBV10-3|TRBJ1-5|NA|13
CAIGGGLNQPQHF